One sample yielded the 15 T cell receptor beta chains listed below, sequenced in a study of T-cell memory formation after mild COVID-19. MiXCR, run by TCRdb on the 5' RACE reads, gives a single entry per CDR3 protein. The sample has nearly 350,000 distinct CDR3 sequences; roughly 13% are singletons. Sample: PBMCs or a T cell subset sorted from them (not recorded which). All receptors come from a man aged 18 to 35 who had mild COVID-19 (a few samples of this study predate the infection). Cell type and time point are not known.

The chain has TRBV20-1 and TRBJ2-1; 15 nucleotides line up with TRBD2. CDR3 size: 17 residues. V dropped 6 bases and J dropped 4; count of bases not matched to a gene: 10. Germline V gene sequence: CDR1 DFQATT, CDR2 SNEGSKA (reference sequence). Here the CDR3 reads CSAEGTSGGSGYNEQFF. In DNA form, the CDR3 reads TGCAGTGCCGAAGGGACTAGCGGGGGGTCGGGTTACAATGAGCAGTTCTTC.

In its sample, this clonotype was seen many times. The rearrangement joins TRBV5-1 to TRBJ2-1; TRBD2 matches at 8 bases. CDR3 length: 13 residues. The germline V gene has CDR1 SGHRS and CDR2 YFSETQ. Trimming cost V 4 bases and J 7 bases; bases outside gene matches: 4. CDR3 sequence reads: CASSPGLANEQFF. For the CDR3, the DNA is TGCGCCAGCAGCCCCGGACTAGCAAATGAGCAGTTCTTC.

V and J are TRBV9 and TRBJ2-2, with D unclear. V gave up 0 bases and J gave up 7 bases, with 4 bases separating them. Per germline, CDR1 SGDLS and CDR2 YYNGEE. This CDR3 is 12 amino acids long. The CDR3 DNA reads as TGTGCCAGCAGCGTAGAAGTCGGGGAGCTGTTTTTT. Translated, it gives CASSVEVGELFF.

This clonotype was seen only a few times. This chain connects TRBV5-1 to TRBJ2-5; D possibly corresponds to TRBD2 (5 bases). Trimming stripped 0 bases from V and 4 bases from J, with 16 bases between. Per the germline V gene, CDR1 is SGHRS and CDR2 is YFSETQ. This CDR3 comprises 16 residues. The CDR3 sequence: CASSLGTQPGGETQYF. The CDR3 nucleotides read TGCGCCAGCAGCTTGGGGACTCAACCCGGCGGAGAGACCCAGTACTTC. Full variable domain (remainder filled in from reference TRBV5-1 and TRBJ2-5): KAGVTQTPRYLIKTRGQQVTLSCSPISGHRSVSWYQQTPGQGLQFLFEYFSETQRNKGNFPGRFSGRQFSNSRSEMNVSTLELGDSALYLCASSLGTQPGGETQYFGPGTRLLVL.

The V gene is TRBV7-2, the J gene TRBJ2-1; 11 nucleotides match TRBD2. Trimming at V came to 4 bases and at J to 4 bases, leaving 6 bases not matched to a gene. The CDR3 has 16 amino acids. Germline-derived CDR1 and CDR2 are SGHTA and FQGNSA. The CDR3 sequence: CASSWVTSGAYNEQFF. The CDR3 nucleotides read TGTGCCAGCAGCTGGGTGACTAGCGGGGCTTACAATGAGCAGTTCTTC.

The gene calls are TRBV7-8 and TRBJ2-3, with D tentatively TRBD1 (5 bases). The germline V gene encodes CDR1 SGHVS and CDR2 FQNEAQ. With 6 bases removed from V and 3 bases from J, the gap between germline ends came to 16 bases. This CDR3 is 15 amino acids long. CDR3 sequence (DNA): TGTGCCAGCAGAATCCAGGGTTTCGCGACAGATACGCAGTATTTT. Amino acids: CASRIQGFATDTQYF.

The J gene is TRBJ2-5, the V gene TRBV29-1; D is possibly TRBD1 (5 bases). V shed 5 bases and J shed 1 base, with 11 bases lying between them. Germline V gives CDR1 SQVTM, CDR2 ANQGSEA. This CDR3 is built from 13 residues. In nucleotides, the CDR3 is TGCAGCGTTCCGACAGTCGGCCAAGAGACCCAGTACTTC. This codes for CSVPTVGQETQYF.

The V call is TRBV10-3, the J call TRBJ1-3; D gene uncertain. Germline V gene lookup returns CDR1 ENHRY and CDR2 SYGVKD. The CDR3 runs 13 residues. The V and J ends lost 4 bases and 1 base respectively, with 5 bases between them. The CDR3 spells CAISGTSGNTIYF. As DNA, the CDR3 is TGTGCCATCAGTGGGACGTCTGGAAACACCATATATTTT.

V and J are TRBV20-1 and TRBJ2-7; no definite D call. Germline values: CDR1 DFQATT, CDR2 SNEGSKA (reference sequence). This CDR3 contains 15 residues. Trimming stripped 3 bases from V and 3 bases from J, with 18 bases between. In DNA, the CDR3 is TGCAGTGCTAGGTCGACCCGAATGTCTAACTACGAGCAGTACGTC. The encoded protein is CSARSTRMSNYEQYV.

This clonotype was found many times. V gene TRBV25-1 combines with J gene TRBJ2-7; a weak D match, TRBD1 (6 bases). The V gene's germline CDR1 is MGHDK and CDR2 SYGVNS. The V and J ends lost 7 bases and 5 bases respectively, with 18 bases between them. The CDR3 covers 14 residues. CDR3 bases: TGTGCCAGCACTCACCCGACAGGAAAGGACGAGCAGTACTTC. This codes for CASTHPTGKDEQYF.

In its sample, this clonotype was seen a few times. The chain recombines TRBV7-8 with TRBJ1-1; the D is unclear. Germline loops: CDR1 SGHVS, CDR2 FQNEAQ. CDR3 length equals 15 residues. V was trimmed by 5 bases and J by 0 bases, leaving 13 bases between them. CDR3 coding DNA: TGTGCCAGCAGCCCCCGTGAACAGATGAACACTGAAGCTTTCTTT. Translation gives CASSPREQMNTEAFF. Using reference TRBV7-8 and TRBJ1-1 for the parts outside the CDR3, the full variable domain is GAGVSQSPRYKVAKRGQDVALRCDPISGHVSLFWYQQALGQGPEFLTYFQNEAQLDKSGLPSDRFFAERPEGSVSTLKIQRTQQEDSAVYLCASSPREQMNTEAFFGQGTRLTVV.

V usage is TRBV24-1 and J usage is TRBJ2-1; D remains unclear. V was cut by 4 bases and J by 4 bases, with 10 bases left in between. The CDR3 runs 14 residues. Germline values: CDR1 KGHDR, CDR2 SFDVKD. The CDR3 region is CATSDSAAYNEQFF. The CDR3 coding sequence is TGTGCCACCAGTGACTCCGCAGCATACAATGAGCAGTTCTTC.

This clonotype came up many times. J is TRBJ1-1 and V is TRBV20-1; D gene ambiguous. Germline V lookup: CDR1 DFQATT, CDR2 SNEGSKA (reference sequence). Trimming took 1 base from V and 5 from J, leaving 5 bases between them. The CDR3 sequence is 11 residues long. The CDR3 protein is CSARGWTEAFF. The CDR3 region has the DNA TGCAGTGCTAGAGGGTGGACTGAAGCTTTCTTT.

In DNA form, the CDR3 reads TGTGCCAGCAGCTATCCCGGCCAAAAAGAGACCCAGTACTTC. Translating it yields CASSYPGQKETQYF. The chain uses TRBV5-5 and TRBJ2-5; D call uncertain. This CDR3 has 14 residues. V shed 3 bases and J shed 3 bases, with 12 bases lying between them. CDR1 is SGHKS and CDR2 is YYEKEE in the germline V gene (reference sequence). The full variable domain, with the rest looked up from reference TRBV5-5 and TRBJ2-5, is DAGVTQSPTHLIKTRGQQVTLRCSPISGHKSVSWYQQVLGQGPQFIFQYYEKEERGRGNFPDRFSARQFPNYSSELNVNALLLGDSALYLCASSYPGQKETQYFGPGTRLLVL.

The chain links TRBV24-1 to TRBJ2-5, with D uncertain. The CDR3 spans 12 residues. The V and J ends lost 5 bases and 3 bases respectively, with 6 bases between them. Looked up from germline, CDR1 is KGHDR and CDR2 is SFDVKD. The CDR3 sequence is CATSVGEETQYF. The CDR3, as DNA: TGTGCCACCAGTGTCGGAGAAGAGACCCAGTACTTC.